The 26 T cell receptor beta chains reported below all come from one sample, sequenced in a study of regulatory T cells in long-lasting Graves disease. In building TCR beta libraries, iRepertoire HTBI primers were used together with Arm-PCR of CDR3 regions. One entry per CDR3 protein results from TCRdb running MiXCR on the multiplex PCR reads. The sample shows roughly 360,000 distinct CDR3 sequences, more than 20% of them seen only once. Time point meaning: persistent/refractory GD, antithyroid drugs over 5 years with positive TRAb. After RNA was extracted from PBMCs, the TCR library was made from it. Sequenced here: peripheral blood mononuclear cells (PBMCs), sampled when the disease was refractory, from a patient treated with antithyroid drugs. These receptors were taken from a woman aged 40 to 50 with Graves disease.

This clonotype was seen a few times. The chain is built from TRBV20-1 and TRBJ1-2; 8 bases align to TRBD1. Germline V lookup: CDR1 DFQATT, CDR2 SNEGSKA (reference sequence). With 0 bases clipped from V and 5 bases from J, the junction kept 8 bases outside the gene matches. The CDR3 spans 15 residues. CDR3 nucleotide sequence: TGCAGTGCTAGAGATCAGGGCAGGGGGCCGTATGGCTACACCTTC. Translation gives CSARDQGRGPYGYTF.

This clonotype was counted ten times or more. V gene TRBV29-1 combines with J gene TRBJ2-7; tentative D call: TRBD2 (5 bases). The V gene's germline CDR1 is SQVTM and CDR2 ANQGSEA. V gave up 4 bases and J gave up 2 bases, with 12 bases separating them. The CDR3 has 13 residues. CDR3 nucleotides: TGCAGCGTTGGAGTTGGAGGACCCTACGAGCAGTACTTC. Its protein is CSVGVGGPYEQYF.

This clonotype was observed a few times. The chain couples TRBV7-8 to TRBJ2-7, with D maybe TRBD1 (6 bases). Trimming took off 2 bases at V and 4 bases at J, with 15 bases between the two ends. Germline V gene data show CDR1 as SGHVS and CDR2 as FQNEAQ. CDR3 size: 15 residues. In DNA, the CDR3 is TGTGCCAGCAGCTTAAGAGGGGGAAGCAGGTACGAGCAGTACTTC. It specifies CASSLRGGSRYEQYF.

The chain combines TRBV5-1 with TRBJ2-5; weak D call: TRBD2 (6 bases). Trimming left V 0 bases short and J 5 bases short, with 11 bases between. The CDR3 is 14 residues long. Germline V lookup: CDR1 SGHRS, CDR2 YFSETQ. In DNA form, the CDR3 reads TGCGCCAGCAGCTTGGAGCGGGTCTGGGAGACCCAGTACTTC. Its translation: CASSLERVWETQYF.

The genes are TRBV3-1 and TRBJ2-7; TRBD2 aligns across 7 bases. Germline V CDR1 and CDR2: LGHDT, YNNKEL (reference sequence). The junction had 12 bases not matched to a gene; V was cut back by 5 bases and J by 5 bases. The CDR3 has 15 residues. This CDR3 is CASSEGTISLHEQYF. CDR3 bases: TGTGCCAGCAGCGAGGGGACTATTTCCCTCCACGAGCAGTACTTC.

This clonotype came up a few times. The chain is built from TRBV28 and TRBJ2-1; D is uncertain. Between the trimmed V and J ends, which lost 8 bases and 12 bases, there was a span of 20 bases. Germline CDR1 and CDR2: MDHEN and SYDVKM. There are 13 residues in the CDR3. The CDR3 DNA is TGTGCCAGCGTCCCTCATTTTGCCACCAGGCAGTTCTTC. It translates to CASVPHFATRQFF.

This clonotype was recorded a few times. V is TRBV7-9 and J is TRBJ1-5, with D possibly matching TRBD1 (5 bases). CDR3 size: 13 residues. Trimming left V 5 bases short and J 5 bases short, with 10 bases between. Germline-derived CDR1 and CDR2 are SEHNR and FQNEAQ (reference sequence). The CDR3 sequence: CASSLDSYQPQHF. CDR3 coding DNA: TGTGCCAGCAGCCTTGACAGCTATCAGCCCCAGCATTTT.

This clonotype was counted at least ten times. The CDR3 reads CASSINLGTVNIQYF. The CDR3 DNA reads TGTGCCAGCAGCATTAATCTCGGGACTGTCAACATTCAGTACTTC. J is TRBJ2-4 and V is TRBV11-2; D might be TRBD2 (6 bases). CDR3 size: 15 residues. The V and J ends lost 5 bases and 7 bases respectively, with 18 bases between them. CDR1 and CDR2 (germline): SGHAT, FQNNGV.

This clonotype has a handful of counts. The chain joins TRBV3-1 to TRBJ1-1; unclear D gene. Germline CDR1 and CDR2: LGHDT and YNNKEL (reference sequence). This CDR3 comprises 13 residues. V was cut by 3 bases and J by 3 bases, with 8 bases left in between. The CDR3 here is CASSHNRYTEAFF. The CDR3 nucleotides are TGTGCCAGCAGCCATAACAGATACACTGAAGCTTTCTTT.

This clonotype was observed many times. J is TRBJ1-6 and V is TRBV6-1; D unresolved. Trimming took off 9 bases at V and 13 bases at J, with 16 bases between the two ends. The germline gives CDR1 MNHNS, CDR2 SASEGT. CDR3 length: 12 amino acids. The CDR3 DNA is TGTGCCAGTTCCTCCCCGGGGTCTCCCCTCCACTTT. Translated, it gives CASSSPGSPLHF.

This sequence joins TRBV3-1 and TRBJ1-6, with TRBD1 matching over 11 bases. CDR1 is LGHDT and CDR2 is YNNKEL in the germline V gene (reference sequence). J lost 6 bases, V lost 0 bases, and 4 bases had no gene match. The CDR3 spans 17 residues. CDR3 DNA: TGTGCCAGCAGCCAAGATCGGACAGGGGGCTCTAATTCACCCCTCCACTTT. Protein: CASSQDRTGGSNSPLHF.

This clonotype was observed many times. The chain joins TRBV29-1 to TRBJ1-2; 8 nucleotides line up with TRBD1. Germline CDR1 is SQVTM and CDR2 is ANQGSEA. The CDR3 extends over 13 amino acids. The junction had 6 bases not matched to a gene; V was cut back by 7 bases and J by 2 bases. The CDR3: CSARTGRNYGYTF. DNA for the CDR3: TGCAGCGCCAGGACAGGGAGGAACTATGGCTACACCTTC.

The chain links TRBV7-6 to TRBJ2-7; D perhaps matches TRBD2 (5 bases). V was trimmed by 1 base and J by 0 bases, leaving 16 bases between them. Looked up from germline, CDR1 is SGHVS and CDR2 is FNYEAQ. This CDR3 region has 17 residues. The CDR3 here is CASSLVLRERSSYEQYF. CDR3 bases: TGTGCCAGCAGCTTAGTTTTGAGGGAGCGCTCCTCCTACGAGCAGTACTTC.

This clonotype appeared many times. This chain connects TRBV13 to TRBJ2-1; D may be TRBD1 (5 bases). The V end was cut by 5 bases, the J end by 5 bases, with 13 bases between. The CDR3 covers 14 residues. In germline, CDR1 is PRHDT, CDR2 FYEKMQ (reference sequence). For the CDR3, the DNA is TGTGCCAGCAGCCACATTGACAGCAACAATGAGCAGTTCTTC. Its translation: CASSHIDSNNEQFF.

The chain is built from TRBV13 and TRBJ1-1, with D unclear. CDR1 and CDR2 from the germline V gene are PRHDT and FYEKMQ (reference sequence). The CDR3 has 13 amino acids. Trimming removed 3 bases at V and 4 bases at J, with 9 bases between. Written as DNA, the CDR3 is TGTGCCAGCAGCTTTGGGGATCCCACTGAAGCTTTCTTT. It is translated as CASSFGDPTEAFF.

J is TRBJ2-1 and V is TRBV5-4; D is possibly TRBD1 or TRBD2 (6 bases each). The CDR3 is 14 amino acids. Germline-derived CDR1 and CDR2 are SGHNT and YYREEE (reference sequence). V dropped 0 bases and J dropped 8 bases, with 12 bases sitting between them. The CDR3 sequence is CASSLGGARDEQFF. The CDR3 DNA reads as TGTGCCAGCAGCTTGGGGGGGGCTAGGGATGAGCAGTTCTTC.

A note on this clonotype: This clone may be a read error of a much larger clone one base away. The CDR3 protein is CASRVGQGSYGQYF. CDR3 in DNA: TGTGCCAGCAGGGTCGGACAGGGGTCTTACGGGCAGTACTTC. This chain connects TRBV6-1 to TRBJ2-7; 9 bases line up with TRBD1. The CDR3 consists of 14 residues. CDR1 MNHNS and CDR2 SASEGT come from the germline V gene.

This clonotype was seen repeatedly, ten times or more. This chain joins TRBV6-1 and TRBJ1-1, with 7 bases matching TRBD1. There are 17 residues in the CDR3. Germline V CDR1 and CDR2: MNHNS, SASEGT. V gave up 7 bases and J gave up 0 bases; unmatched junction bases: 14. In DNA, the CDR3 is TGTGCCAGCACCAAGGGGACAGCACTTTTACTGAACACTGAAGCTTTCTTT. Translated, it gives CASTKGTALLLNTEAFF.

This clonotype occurred many times. V and J are TRBV12-3 or TRBV12-4 and TRBJ2-5; 8 bases are shared with TRBD1. Trimming at V came to 6 bases and at J to 4 bases, leaving 16 bases not matched to a gene. The CDR3 covers 17 residues. For the CDR3, the DNA is TGTGCCAGCAGGCCCGCGAGCCCCAGGGGGCTTATAGAGACCCAGTACTTC. It encodes CASRPASPRGLIETQYF.

This clonotype occurred many times. The chain combines TRBV7-2 with TRBJ1-1, with D uncertain. The V gene's germline CDR1 is SGHTA and CDR2 FQGNSA. The V gene lost 4 bases and the J gene lost 10 bases, with 13 bases spanning the gap. The CDR3 is made up of 12 amino acids. CDR3 region: CASSSRRGAAFF. CDR3 in DNA: TGTGCCAGCAGCTCAAGACGGGGTGCAGCTTTCTTT. Using reference TRBV7-2 and TRBJ1-1 for the parts outside the CDR3, the full variable domain is GAGVSQSPSNKVTEKGKDVELRCDPISGHTALYWYRQSLGQGLEFLIYFQGNSAPDKSGLPSDRFSAERTGGSVSTLTIQRTQQEDSAVYLCASSSRRGAAFFGQGTRLTVV.

The chain joins TRBV19 to TRBJ2-7, with TRBD1 identical over 8 bases. With V trimmed by 0 bases and J by 2 bases, 9 bases remained unmatched. Per germline, CDR1 LNHDA and CDR2 SQIVND (reference sequence). The CDR3 is 17 residues long. The CDR3 region is CASSIEGQEIPPYEQYF. CDR3 in DNA: TGTGCCAGTAGTATAGAGGGACAGGAGATCCCTCCCTACGAGCAGTACTTC.

In its sample, this clonotype was seen a few times. The CDR3 DNA sequence: TGTGCCAGCAAACAATCGACAGGGGGCCTCTACGAGCAGTACTTC. This gives the protein CASKQSTGGLYEQYF. The chain joins TRBV27 to TRBJ2-7; the match to TRBD1 covers 10 bases. Germline V gene data show CDR1 as MNHEY and CDR2 as SMNVEV (reference sequence). Unmatched junction bases numbered 9, after V lost 7 bases and J lost 3 bases. This CDR3 has 15 residues.

This clonotype was recorded many times. V is TRBV29-1 and J is TRBJ2-7, with no clear D. In germline, CDR1 is SQVTM, CDR2 ANQGSEA. CDR3 length equals 12 residues. V gave up 5 bases and J gave up 6 bases, with 14 bases separating them. The CDR3, as DNA: TGCAGCGTTTCCCCAGGCATTGGCGAGCAGTACTTC. Translated: CSVSPGIGEQYF.

This clonotype turned up a few times. The V gene is TRBV9, the J gene TRBJ2-7, with D perhaps being TRBD1 or TRBD2 (5 bases each). The CDR3 is 14 residues long. Per germline, CDR1 SGDLS and CDR2 YYNGEE. Deletions cut 3 bases from V and 1 base from J, with 11 bases between. The CDR3 bases are TGTGCCAGCAGCGCGGGACGGGGTTCCTACGAGCAGTACTTC. Translated: CASSAGRGSYEQYF. Full variable domain (remainder filled in from reference TRBV9 and TRBJ2-7): DSGVTQTPKHLITATGQRVTLRCSPRSGDLSVYWYQQSLDQGLQFLIQYYNGEERAKGNILERFSAQQFPDLHSELNLSSLELGDSALYFCASSAGRGSYEQYFGPGTRLTVT.

This clonotype was seen repeatedly, ten times or more. The V and J genes are TRBV28 and TRBJ1-2, with TRBD1 identical over 9 bases. Unmatched junction bases numbered 2, after V lost 6 bases and J lost 0 bases. CDR1 MDHEN and CDR2 SYDVKM come from the germline V gene. The CDR3 has 14 residues. The DNA for the CDR3 is TGTGCCAGCAGAACAGGGGGCGCTAACTATGGCTACACCTTC. Translated, it gives CASRTGGANYGYTF.

This clonotype has a count of ten or more. V and J are TRBV2 and TRBJ1-5, with D possibly TRBD1 on 5 matching bases. The CDR3 covers 16 residues. Trimming took off 1 base at V and 1 base at J, with 11 bases between the two ends. Germline V gene data show CDR1 as SNHLY and CDR2 as FYNNEI. The CDR3 coding sequence is TGTGCCAGCAGTGAAGGGGGCGGTGGGAGCAATCAGCCCCAGCATTTT. As protein: CASSEGGGGSNQPQHF.